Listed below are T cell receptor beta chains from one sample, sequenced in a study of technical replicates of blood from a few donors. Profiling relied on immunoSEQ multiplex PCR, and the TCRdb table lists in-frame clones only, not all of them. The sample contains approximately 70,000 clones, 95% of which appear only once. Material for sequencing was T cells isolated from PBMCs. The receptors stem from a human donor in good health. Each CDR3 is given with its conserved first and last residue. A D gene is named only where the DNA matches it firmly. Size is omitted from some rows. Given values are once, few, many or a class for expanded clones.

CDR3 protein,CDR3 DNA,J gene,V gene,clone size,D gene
CATGGGGTGELFF,TGTGCCACCGGCGGGGGTGGGACCGGGGAGCTGTTTTTT,TRBJ2-2,TRBV28,NA,TRBD2
CASSLRTGGSSYEQYF,TGTGCCAGCAGCTTGAGGACAGGGGGCAGTTCCTACGAGCAGTACTTC,TRBJ2-7,TRBV5-5,NA,TRBD1
CASSERRTNNEQFF,TGTGCCAGCAGTGAAAGGAGGACTAACAATGAGCAGTTCTTC,TRBJ2-1,TRBV2,NA,NA
CASSAQIGGGEQYF,TGTGCCAGCAGCGCACAGATTGGGGGAGGCGAGCAGTACTTC,TRBJ2-7,TRBV7-3,NA,NA
CASSLGLAVYNEQFF,TGCGCCAGCAGCTTGGGACTAGCGGTCTACAATGAGCAGTTCTTC,TRBJ2-1,TRBV5-1,NA,TRBD2
CASTGSIFGYTF,TGTGCCAGCACGGGGAGTATTTTTGGCTACACCTTC,TRBJ1-2,TRBV2,NA,NA
CAISGSGGSGELFF,TGTGCCATCAGTGGAAGTGGGGGGAGCGGGGAGCTGTTTTTT,TRBJ2-2,TRBV10-3,NA,NA
CATSREGTGGSPLHF,TGTGCCACCAGCAGAGAAGGGACAGGGGGCTCACCCCTCCACTTT,TRBJ1-6,TRBV15,NA,TRBD1
CASSSTQVMGYTF,TGTGCCAGCAGTTCAACACAGGTTATGGGCTACACCTTC,TRBJ1-2,TRBV28,NA,NA
CASREGQAYEQYF,TGTGCCAGCAGGGAAGGACAGGCCTACGAGCAGTACTTC,TRBJ2-7,TRBV6-1,NA,TRBD1
CASNPLAGGLNEQFF,TGTGCCAGCAATCCCCTAGCGGGGGGGCTAAATGAGCAGTTCTTC,TRBJ2-1,TRBV9,NA,TRBD2
CATSREIVDRVGTDTQYF,TGTGCCACCAGCAGAGAGATAGTCGACAGGGTTGGCACAGATACGCAGTATTTT,TRBJ2-3,TRBV15,NA,TRBD1
CAWLGETNEKLFF,TGTGCCTGGCTAGGGGAAACTAATGAAAAACTGTTTTTT,TRBJ1-4,TRBV30,NA,NA
CSVGGDRDRDYEQYF,TGCAGCGTCGGGGGCGACCGGGACAGAGATTACGAGCAGTACTTC,TRBJ2-7,TRBV29-1,NA,NA
CASSTAGGSFTGELFF,TGTGCCAGTAGTACTGCAGGGGGCTCCTTCACCGGGGAGCTGTTTTTT,TRBJ2-2,TRBV19,NA,TRBD1
CASSFLGTASLTGNQPQHF,TGTGCCAGCAGTTTTCTCGGGACAGCATCCTTAACGGGCAATCAGCCCCAGCATTTT,TRBJ1-5,TRBV28,once,TRBD1
CASSVTAGYQPQHF,TGTGCCAGTAGTGTGACAGCCGGCTATCAGCCCCAGCATTTT,TRBJ1-5,TRBV19,NA,NA
CASSLSAGDSNQPQHF,TGTGCCAGCAGTTTATCGGCAGGGGATAGCAATCAGCCCCAGCATTTT,TRBJ1-5,TRBV27,once,NA
CASSRGGRDEQFF,TGTGCCAGCAGCCGGGGGGGCCGGGATGAGCAGTTCTTC,TRBJ2-1,TRBV4-2,NA,NA
CASSPPQATNEKLFF,TGTGCCAGCAGCCCTCCACAGGCAACTAATGAAAAACTGTTTTTT,TRBJ1-4,TRBV5-5,NA,NA
CASSGEIAGSQETQYF,TGTGCCAGCAGCGGAGAGATAGCGGGAAGCCAAGAGACCCAGTACTTC,TRBJ2-5,TRBV9,NA,TRBD2
CASSQKEGFYSNQPQHF,TGTGCCAGCAGCCAAAAGGAGGGTTTTTATAGCAATCAGCCCCAGCATTTT,TRBJ1-5,TRBV16,NA,NA
CASSIHLNTEAFF,TGTGCCAGCAGCATCCATTTGAACACTGAAGCTTTCTTT,TRBJ1-1,TRBV7-8,NA,NA
CASSPEMNTEAFF,TGTGCCAGCAGTCCGGAGATGAACACTGAAGCTTTCTTT,TRBJ1-1,TRBV5-4,NA,NA
CASSLSEVYGYTF,TGTGCCAGCAGCTTGTCGGAGGTCTATGGCTACACCTTC,TRBJ1-2,TRBV5-5,NA,NA
CASSVDYGTPKTDTQYF,TGTGCCAGCAGCGTAGATTATGGGACTCCAAAAACGGATACGCAGTATTTT,TRBJ2-3,TRBV9,NA,NA
CASSLEPGAGELFF,TGTGCCAGCAGTTTAGAACCGGGAGCCGGGGAGCTGTTTTTT,TRBJ2-2,TRBV27,NA,NA
CASSPLQHSPLHF,TGTGCCAGCAGCCCCTTACAGCATTCACCCCTCCACTTT,TRBJ1-6,TRBV11-3,NA,NA
CASKLAGVSTYEQYF,TGTGCCAGCAAACTAGCGGGCGTATCGACCTACGAGCAGTACTTC,TRBJ2-7,TRBV5-8,NA,TRBD2
CASSPPSYTDTQYF,TGTGCCAGCTCACCGCCTTCCTACACAGATACGCAGTATTTT,TRBJ2-3,TRBV18,few,NA
CASSLVSPGSLRDEQFF,TGTGCCAGCAGCTTAGTGTCTCCAGGGTCCCTAAGGGATGAGCAGTTCTTC,TRBJ2-1,TRBV11-2,NA,NA
CASSYLAGQAYEQYF,TGTGCCAGCAGCTACCTAGCGGGTCAAGCCTACGAGCAGTACTTC,TRBJ2-7,TRBV11-1,NA,TRBD2
CASSETSGRTDTQYF,TGTGCCAGCAGTGAGACTAGCGGGAGGACAGATACGCAGTATTTT,TRBJ2-3,TRBV6-4,NA,TRBD2
CASSYQSASFNEQFF,TGTGCCAGCAGTTATCAGTCCGCCAGTTTCAATGAGCAGTTCTTC,TRBJ2-1,TRBV6-5,NA,NA
CASSLLAGVTYEQYF,TGTGCCAGCAGTCTATTAGCGGGAGTTACCTACGAGCAGTACTTC,TRBJ2-7,TRBV28,NA,TRBD2
CASSQTGERRQFF,TGCGCCAGCAGCCAGACAGGGGAAAGGAGGCAGTTCTTC,TRBJ2-1,TRBV4-1,NA,TRBD1
CASSLKWDRRGEETQYF,TGTGCCAGCAGCTTGAAATGGGACAGGCGAGGGGAAGAGACCCAGTACTTC,TRBJ2-5,TRBV5-4,NA,TRBD1
CASSEALPSTGGYGYTF,TGTGCCAGCAGTGAAGCGCTCCCTTCTACAGGGGGCTATGGCTACACCTTC,TRBJ1-2,TRBV6-1,NA,TRBD1
CAISESPGVGDTQYF,TGTGCCATCAGTGAGTCGCCAGGGGTTGGAGATACGCAGTATTTT,TRBJ2-3,TRBV10-3,NA,NA
CANHLPLTSGRAHEQFF,TGTGCCAACCACCTACCATTAACTAGCGGGAGGGCCCATGAGCAGTTCTTC,TRBJ2-1,TRBV7-9,NA,TRBD2
CATGPDRFTEAFF,TGTGCCACCGGACCGGACAGGTTCACTGAAGCTTTCTTT,TRBJ1-1,TRBV27,NA,TRBD1
CASSEYQAPEPQHF,TGTGCCAGCAGTGAATACCAGGCCCCGGAGCCCCAGCATTTT,TRBJ1-5,TRBV25-1,NA,NA